What follows are 27 T cell receptor beta chains derived from one specimen sequenced in a study of blood T cell repertoires in COVID-19. The repertoire was sequenced with immunoSEQ multiplex PCR; TCRdb's copy has only in-frame clones and lacks some. Among tens of thousands of clones listed, about 89% were seen once. Sequenced material: peripheral blood. The receptors originated from a man between 65 and 80 years old with active COVID-19.

The V and J genes are TRBV10-3 and TRBJ1-2; the match to TRBD1 covers 10 bases. Trimming at V came to 3 bases and at J to 6 bases, leaving 7 bases not matched to a gene. Germline CDR1 and CDR2: ENHRY and SYGVKD. The CDR3 has 15 residues. The CDR3 region is CAISETGTGVNGYTF. The CDR3 DNA reads TGTGCCATCAGTGAAACCGGGACAGGGGTGAATGGCTACACCTTC.

The V gene is TRBV7-2, the J gene TRBJ2-3; D is undetermined. V was clipped by 5 bases and J by 3 bases, with 9 bases between them. The CDR3 is 13 residues long. Germline CDR1 and CDR2: SGHTA and FQGNSA. For the CDR3, the DNA is TGTGCCAGCAGCCGACGACTGACAGATACGCAGTATTTT. Residues: CASSRRLTDTQYF.

This sequence joins TRBV5-4 and TRBJ1-4; 12 nucleotides match TRBD1. The CDR3 contains 17 residues. Germline CDR1 SGHNT, CDR2 YYREEE (reference sequence). The ends lost 3 bases at V and 3 bases at J; junction bases unmatched: 6. The CDR3 sequence is CASSSGTGGASNEKLFF. CDR3 nucleotides: TGTGCCAGCAGCTCTGGGACAGGGGGCGCTTCTAATGAAAAACTGTTTTTT.

V and J are TRBV5-1 and TRBJ2-7, with 9 bases fitting TRBD1. Germline V CDR1 and CDR2: SGHRS, YFSETQ. This CDR3 has 13 amino acids. The V gene end was trimmed by 5 bases and the J gene end by 4 bases; junction bases not matched to a gene: 4. DNA for the CDR3: TGCGCCAGCAGTGGACAGGGGCATTACGAGCAGTACTTC. This encodes CASSGQGHYEQYF.

The chain recombines TRBV6-6 with TRBJ2-1, with 7 bases matching TRBD1. Germline-derived CDR1 and CDR2 are MNHNY and SVGAGI (reference sequence). The CDR3 is 14 amino acids. V lost 11 bases, J lost 5 bases, and 12 bases stayed unmatched. In nucleotides, the CDR3 is TGTGCCTCTAAGGCGCAGGGGGATCACAATGAGCAGTTCTTC. It yields the protein CASKAQGDHNEQFF.

In nucleotides, the CDR3 is TGTGCCAGCAGTGAAGGACCGGGACTAGCGGGAGCAGATGAGCAGTTCTTC. This gives the protein CASSEGPGLAGADEQFF. The V call is TRBV6-1, the J call TRBJ2-1, with 14 bases that match TRBD2. V was pared by 1 base and J by 8 bases, with 7 bases of the junction left unmatched. This CDR3 has 17 residues. Germline loops: CDR1 MNHNS, CDR2 SASEGT.

The CDR3 DNA follows: TGTGCCAGCGGGGGGACAGGCCCCTACGAGCAGTACTTC. It encodes CASGGTGPYEQYF. The V call is TRBV25-1, the J call TRBJ2-7; 8 positions match TRBD1. J gave up 2 bases and V 8 bases, and 5 bases lay outside the gene matches. Germline CDR1 reads MGHDK; CDR2 reads SYGVNS. The CDR3 sequence is 13 residues long.

The chain is built from TRBV5-1 and TRBJ2-3; possibly TRBD2 for D (5 bases). CDR1 is SGHRS and CDR2 is YFSETQ in the germline V gene. Trimming removed 0 bases from V and 2 bases from J, with 13 bases in between. CDR3 length equals 16 residues. CDR3 sequence (DNA): TGCGCCAGCAGCTTGGCCGGCGGCGGGTACACAGATACGCAGTATTTT. It translates to CASSLAGGGYTDTQYF. The full variable domain, with the rest looked up from reference TRBV5-1 and TRBJ2-3, is KAGVTQTPRYLIKTRGQQVTLSCSPISGHRSVSWYQQTPGQGLQFLFEYFSETQRNKGNFPGRFSGRQFSNSRSEMNVSTLELGDSALYLCASSLAGGGYTDTQYFGPGTRLTVL.

As to this clone: Other DNA sequences from this sample encode an identical CDR3 as well. V and J are TRBV9 and TRBJ1-2; TRBD1 might be the D (6 bases). The germline V gene encodes CDR1 SGDLS and CDR2 YYNGEE. V was cut by 0 bases and J by 3 bases, with 6 bases left in between. The CDR3 loop spans 13 amino acids. This CDR3 reads CASSVGQDYGYTF. In DNA, the CDR3 is TGTGCCAGCAGCGTAGGACAGGACTATGGCTACACCTTC.

This clone appeared once. The chain joins TRBV19 to TRBJ1-5; D perhaps matches TRBD1 (5 bases). The end of the DNA is better explained by TRBJ2-3, so the J call may be wrong. The CDR3 extends over 13 amino acids. The germline gives CDR1 LNHDA, CDR2 SQIVND (reference sequence). The chain's CDR3 is CASSFQGWQPQYF. The CDR3 DNA reads TGTGCCAGTAGTTTCCAGGGATGGCAGCCCCAGTATTTT.

This clone appeared a few times. The chain recombines TRBV6-2 or TRBV6-3 with TRBJ1-2, with 7 positions matching TRBD1. CDR3 size: 13 residues. CDR1 is MNHEY and CDR2 is SVGEGT in the germline V gene. Unmatched junction bases numbered 3, after V lost 4 bases and J lost 4 bases. The CDR3 spells CASSWDSTYGYTF. In DNA form, the CDR3 reads TGTGCCAGCAGTTGGGACAGTACCTATGGCTACACCTTC.

Only one count was recorded for this clone. This chain joins TRBV14 and TRBJ1-1, with TRBD1 identical over 7 bases. V shed 4 bases and J 3 bases; nucleotides not matched to a gene: 2. Germline CDR1 reads SGHDN; CDR2 reads FVKESK. This CDR3 region has 13 residues. The CDR3 DNA follows: TGTGCCAGCAGCCCCACAGGGGACACTGAAGCTTTCTTT. Translation gives CASSPTGDTEAFF.

This sequence joins TRBV5-4 and TRBJ2-1, with a tentative D call TRBD1 (6 bases). From germline, CDR1 is SGHNT and CDR2 YYREEE (reference sequence). This CDR3 comprises 14 residues. V was cut by 4 bases and J by 5 bases, with 13 bases left in between. The CDR3 DNA sequence: TGTGCCAGCAGCGGCGACAGGAACAACAATGAGCAGTTCTTC. The encoded protein is CASSGDRNNNEQFF.

This chain links TRBV28 with TRBJ1-6; D ambiguous. V was shortened by 4 bases and J by 3 bases, with 7 bases between the two germline ends. Germline V gene data show CDR1 as MDHEN and CDR2 as SYDVKM. The CDR3 spans 14 residues. CDR3 sequence (DNA): TGTGCCAGCAGTTCACAGTTCTATAATTCACCCCTCCACTTT. Translation: CASSSQFYNSPLHF.

This chain links TRBV4-2 with TRBJ2-1; 15 nucleotides align to TRBD2. The CDR3 covers 16 residues. Germline lookup yields CDR1 LGHNA and CDR2 YNFKEQ. Germline trimming cut 4 bases from V and 3 bases from J; bases unmatched to any gene: 1. CDR3 sequence (DNA): TGTGCCAGCAGCCGGACTAGCGGGGGGGACTACAATGAGCAGTTCTTC. Its protein product is CASSRTSGGDYNEQFF.

The CDR3 nucleotides are TGCGCCAGCAGCCGGACAGGCTACGAGCAGTACTTC. The encoded protein is CASSRTGYEQYF. The chain employs TRBV5-1 and TRBJ2-7; TRBD1 agrees at 7 bases. The CDR3 length is 12 residues. Germline V gives CDR1 SGHRS, CDR2 YFSETQ. V lost 4 bases to trimming and J lost 3 bases; unmatched junction nucleotides: 1.

About this clone: The junction shows a germline mismatch at one end, possibly a read error. The V and J genes are TRBV2 and TRBJ2-6, with D possibly TRBD1 on 6 matching bases. The germline gives CDR1 SNHLY, CDR2 FYNNEI. The CDR3 covers 14 residues. The CDR3 DNA sequence: TGTGCCAGTAGTGGGGGCTCCGGGGCCAACGTCCTGACTTTC. This translates into CASSGGSGANVLTF.

Written as DNA, the CDR3 is TGTGCCAGCAGGGACACTAGCGGGAGTTCAGAGACCCAGTACTTC. This codes for CASRDTSGSSETQYF. The chain has TRBV5-4 and TRBJ2-5; 11 bases map to TRBD2. After removal of 5 bases from V and 4 bases from J, the junction contained 7 bases not matched to a gene. Germline assignment: CDR1 SGHNT and CDR2 YYREEE (reference sequence). This CDR3 region has 15 residues.

This chain links TRBV11-2 with TRBJ2-3; TRBD2 matches 9 bases. This CDR3 has 15 amino acids. Germline V gene lookup returns CDR1 SGHAT and CDR2 FQNNGV. The J segment lost 4 bases and the V segment lost 2 bases, leaving 4 bases of the junction unmatched. This CDR3 is CASSLSGLASDTQYF. As DNA, the CDR3 is TGTGCCAGCAGCTTATCTGGACTAGCGTCAGATACGCAGTATTTT.

This chain uses TRBV3-1 (or the pseudogene TRBV3-2) with TRBJ2-3; 9 bases agree with TRBD2. The CDR3 is made up of 16 amino acids. With V trimmed by 1 base and J by 1 base, 3 bases remained unmatched. Germline V gene lookup returns CDR1 LGHDT and CDR2 YNNKEL (reference sequence). CDR3 in amino acids: CASSQVAGARTDTQYF. CDR3 bases: TGTGCCAGCAGCCAAGTAGCGGGGGCCCGCACAGATACGCAGTATTTT.

The genes are TRBV9 and TRBJ1-5; no firm D call. The V end lost 2 bases, the J end lost 1 base, and 7 bases lay between the germline ends. Germline V gene sequence: CDR1 SGDLS, CDR2 YYNGEE. The CDR3 is 14 residues long. The CDR3 protein is CASSVAGSNQPQHF. The CDR3 DNA is TGTGCCAGCAGCGTGGCCGGGAGCAATCAGCCCCAGCATTTT.

This chain uses TRBV4-2 with TRBJ2-7; the match to TRBD1 covers 10 bases. This CDR3 has 16 amino acids. CDR1 and CDR2 from the germline V gene are LGHNA and YNFKEQ. The ends lost 1 base at V and 4 bases at J; junction bases unmatched: 7. CDR3 DNA: TGTGCCAGCAGCCAAGCGGAAGGACAGGGGGGGTACGAGCAGTACTTC. This encodes CASSQAEGQGGYEQYF.

This clone appeared a single time. The chain is built from TRBV3-1 (or the pseudogene TRBV3-2) and TRBJ1-5; no definite D call. The CDR3 consists of 14 residues. CDR1 and CDR2 (germline): LGHDT, YNNKEL (reference sequence). Trimming took 0 bases from V and 2 from J, leaving 5 bases between them. The CDR3 coding sequence is TGTGCCAGCAGCCAAGAGGCAGGCAATCAGCCCCAGCATTTT. It encodes CASSQEAGNQPQHF.

The chain is built from TRBV4-2 and TRBJ2-5; 14 nucleotides agree with TRBD2. The J segment lost 4 bases and the V segment lost 1 base, leaving 2 bases of the junction unmatched. The CDR3 runs to 16 residues. Germline V CDR1 and CDR2: LGHNA, YNFKEQ. The CDR3 DNA is TGTGCCAGCAGCCAAGCCGGGACTAGCGGGGGAGAGACCCAGTACTTC. It codes for CASSQAGTSGGETQYF.

The V and J genes are TRBV5-4 and TRBJ2-3, with D tentatively TRBD1 (5 bases). Germline-derived CDR1 and CDR2 are SGHNT and YYREEE (reference sequence). V was cut by 0 bases and J by 0 bases, with 11 bases left in between. The CDR3 is 16 amino acids. The CDR3 is CASSLVGVDSTDTQYF. Written as DNA, the CDR3 is TGTGCCAGCAGCTTGGTAGGGGTCGATAGCACAGATACGCAGTATTTT.

The rearrangement uses TRBV19 and TRBJ2-6; D not certain. The V gene's germline CDR1 is LNHDA and CDR2 SQIVND (reference sequence). Trimming removed 7 bases from V and 0 bases from J, with 13 bases in between. The CDR3 is made up of 16 amino acids. The CDR3 coding sequence is TGTGCCAGTACCAGAAATCTTAACTCTGGGGCCAACGTCCTGACTTTC. Its protein is CASTRNLNSGANVLTF.

The rearrangement uses TRBV9 and TRBJ1-2; a weak D match, TRBD1 (5 bases). The CDR3 is 15 residues long. Between the trimmed V and J ends, which lost 0 bases and 5 bases, there was a span of 14 bases. Germline CDR1 SGDLS, CDR2 YYNGEE. The CDR3, as DNA: TGTGCCAGCAGCGTAGGAAGGGGTGGACTATATGGCTACACCTTC. Its translation: CASSVGRGGLYGYTF.